The next 5 T cell receptor beta chains were all read from a single sample in a study of blood T cells in healthy people across ages. Primers used in a second PCR of roughly 7 to 12 cycles were a sample-barcoded 5' primer and a J-beta primer mix. TCRdb analysed the 5' RACE reads with MiXCR anew, one entry per CDR3 protein. The table records around 1.5 million distinct CDR3 sequences, about 35% of them present only once. The sample taken for sequencing was blood. Source of these receptors: a woman aged 30 to 39 in good health.

The chain links TRBV28 to TRBJ1-6; 9 bases align to TRBD1. Germline CDR1 and CDR2: MDHEN and SYDVKM. Losses at the gene ends were 6 bases for V and 6 bases for J; bases not matched to a gene: 6. CDR3 length equals 15 residues. CDR3 protein: CASRYPGQGNSPLHF. The CDR3 nucleotides are TGTGCCAGCAGATACCCGGGACAGGGTAATTCACCCCTCCACTTT.

V and J are TRBV11-2 and TRBJ2-1, with D perhaps being TRBD1 or TRBD2 (5 bases each). Looked up from germline, CDR1 is SGHAT and CDR2 is FQNNGV. Trimming took 6 bases from V and 4 from J, leaving 16 bases between them. CDR3 length equals 15 residues. CDR3 region: CASSLIPGSYNEQFF. Written as DNA, the CDR3 is TGTGCCAGCAGTTTAATCCCAGGGAGTTACAATGAGCAGTTCTTC.

The chain carries TRBV6-1 and TRBJ1-1; unclear D gene. Germline V gives CDR1 MNHNS, CDR2 SASEGT. V lost 2 bases to trimming and J lost 8 bases, with 9 bases between them. The CDR3 length is 12 residues. CDR3 bases: TGTGCCAGCAGTGAAATGAGGTTAGAAGCTTTCTTT. This codes for CASSEMRLEAFF.

The rearrangement joins TRBV6-2 or TRBV6-3 to TRBJ2-1, with 8 bases that match TRBD2. The V gene's germline CDR1 is MNHEY and CDR2 SVGEGT. The CDR3 contains 22 residues. The ends lost 4 bases at V and 0 bases at J; junction bases unmatched: 23. CDR3 protein: CASSFERWTSPKPLSSYNEQFF. The DNA of the CDR3 is TGTGCCAGCAGTTTCGAGCGCTGGACTAGCCCGAAGCCGCTCAGCTCCTACAATGAGCAGTTCTTC.

The V and J genes are TRBV12-3 or TRBV12-4 and TRBJ2-1; TRBD2 matches at 13 bases. This CDR3 is built from 15 residues. The junction had 6 bases not matched to a gene; V was cut back by 6 bases and J by 7 bases. The CDR3 protein is CASRSGLAGTNEQFF. CDR3 in DNA: TGTGCCAGCAGGTCGGGACTAGCGGGAACTAATGAGCAGTTCTTC.